This T cell receptor (beta chain) was documented in a study of blood T cell repertoires in COVID-19. Study-wide background: T cells, B-cell-depleted T cells, or PBMCs provided the cDNA or gDNA that served as material.

The assay was immunoSEQ multiplex PCR, and TCRdb's table has in-frame clones only and misses some. The data contain 250,000 to 350,000 clones, 89% of them singletons. The clonotype was recovered from an older woman with acute or convalescent COVID-19. The material sequenced was peripheral blood.

CDR3 sequence reads: CASSDGTSSYEQYF. The CDR3, as DNA: TGTGCCAGCAGCGACGGGACTAGCAGCTACGAGCAGTACTTC. The J gene is TRBJ2-7, the V gene TRBV5-4, with 9 bases aligning to TRBD2. The V segment lost 4 bases and the J segment 3 bases; nucleotides outside the gene matches: 5. The CDR3 is 14 amino acids. Germline CDR1 and CDR2: SGHNT and YYREEE (reference sequence).